A single sample gave rise to the 11 T cell receptor beta chains below, sequenced in a study of T cell responses to AZD1222 COVID-19 vaccine (dated by TCRdb to about 2021). What this sample's time point label stands for: about 28 days (+/-7) after the second vaccine dose. Library method: the immunoSEQ multiplex PCR assay. TCRdb provides this immuneACCESS table in a form limited to in-frame rearrangements. Some clones are lacking; in checked studies, under half of them reflect an unresolved V gene, and why the rest are absent is not known. This sample gives approximately 270,000 clones in total; 90% to 95% of them show up just once. Around 0.58% of the sample lies in the top ten. The sequencing here drew on peripheral blood, taken 28 days after the second AZD1222 dose. Receptors were obtained from an adult who received the AZD1222 COVID-19 vaccine.

The chain couples TRBV4-1 to TRBJ2-1, with TRBD2 matching over 8 bases. Trimming took 4 bases from V and 1 from J; bases not matched to a gene: 6. The V gene's germline CDR1 is MGHRA and CDR2 YSYEKL. The CDR3 extends over 16 amino acids. The CDR3 DNA sequence: TGCGCCAGCAGCCCCGGGGGGGCGAGGTCCTACAATGAGCAGTTCTTC. It specifies CASSPGGARSYNEQFF.

V usage is TRBV4-2 and J usage is TRBJ1-5; no firm D call. CDR3 length equals 14 residues. Germline CDR1 reads LGHNA; CDR2 reads YNFKEQ. The V gene lost 0 bases and the J gene lost 6 bases, with 9 bases spanning the gap. DNA for the CDR3: TGTGCCAGCAGCCAAGATTGGGGAAGTCAGCCCCAGCATTTT. Protein sequence: CASSQDWGSQPQHF.

The chain carries TRBV6-2 or TRBV6-3 and TRBJ2-4; tentative D call: TRBD1 (5 bases). The CDR3 totals 11 residues. V was clipped by 6 bases and J by 9 bases, with 9 bases between them. Germline V gene data show CDR1 as MNHEY and CDR2 as SVGEGT. The CDR3 DNA is TGTGCCAGCAGCCAGGGCGGCATTCAGTACTTC. Protein product: CASSQGGIQYF.

The CDR3 is CASSQRDKAPQHF. CDR3 nucleotides: TGTGCCAGCAGCCAGCGGGACAAGGCGCCCCAGCATTTT. The chain couples TRBV3-1 (or the pseudogene TRBV3-2) to TRBJ1-5, with D perhaps matching TRBD1 (6 bases). This CDR3 spans 13 amino acids. CDR1 and CDR2 from the germline V gene are LGHDT and YNNKEL (reference sequence). The germline V and J ends were trimmed by 3 bases and 9 bases, with 12 bases remaining between them.

This clone was seen more than once but under ten times. The chain is built from TRBV6-2 or TRBV6-3 and TRBJ1-1, with 8 positions matching TRBD1. Germline assignment: CDR1 MNHEY and CDR2 SVGEGT. This CDR3 has 16 amino acids. V lost 7 bases, J lost 0 bases, and 10 bases stayed unmatched. CDR3 amino acids: CASIPGTGVLNTEAFF. DNA of the CDR3: TGTGCCAGCATCCCCGGGACAGGCGTTTTGAACACTGAAGCTTTCTTT.

This sequence joins TRBV19 and TRBJ2-5; 9 bases line up with TRBD2. Per the germline V gene, CDR1 is LNHDA and CDR2 is SQIVND (reference sequence). The length of the CDR3 is 15 residues. The V and J ends lost 6 bases and 2 bases, in that order; junction bases with no gene match: 7. The CDR3 coding sequence is TGTGCCAGTAGCCCCTTAGCGGGGGCTCAAGAGACCCAGTACTTC. Translated: CASSPLAGAQETQYF.

This sequence joins TRBV3-1 (or the pseudogene TRBV3-2) and TRBJ2-6; D unresolved. V was cut by 0 bases and J by 0 bases, with 9 bases left in between. CDR1 and CDR2 from the germline V gene are LGHDT and YNNKEL (reference sequence). The CDR3 extends over 17 amino acids. CDR3 nucleotide sequence: TGTGCCAGCAGCCAAGAACACAGATACTCTGGGGCCAACGTCCTGACTTTC. Residues: CASSQEHRYSGANVLTF.

This chain links TRBV19 with TRBJ1-5, with 7 nucleotides matching TRBD1. V gave up 5 bases and J gave up 8 bases; unmatched junction bases: 12. The CDR3 sequence is 15 residues long. Per germline, CDR1 LNHDA and CDR2 SQIVND (reference sequence). CDR3 protein: CASSPEDRAGKPQHF. CDR3 in DNA: TGTGCCAGTAGTCCGGAAGACAGGGCTGGCAAGCCCCAGCATTTT.

This chain links TRBV18 with TRBJ2-3; D is uncertain. The germline gives CDR1 KGHSH, CDR2 LQKENI. CDR3 length equals 14 residues. With 8 bases removed from V and 4 bases from J, the gap between germline ends came to 16 bases. CDR3 sequence reads: CASLKNKGSDTQYF. CDR3 bases: TGTGCCAGCCTAAAAAATAAGGGATCAGATACGCAGTATTTT.

Here the CDR3 DNA reads TGTGCCAGCAGTGAAGCCCGATTTGCTTCCCCCCGGGACACTGAAGCTTTCTTT. It translates to CASSEARFASPRDTEAFF. The chain joins TRBV6-1 to TRBJ1-1, with D uncertain. V was cut by 0 bases and J by 3 bases, with 20 bases left in between. In germline, CDR1 is MNHNS, CDR2 SASEGT. This CDR3 is 18 amino acids long.

The rearrangement joins TRBV2 to TRBJ2-4, with 8 bases that match TRBD1. From germline, CDR1 is SNHLY and CDR2 FYNNEI. The ends lost 6 bases at V and 4 bases at J; junction bases unmatched: 5. This CDR3 is built from 14 residues. CDR3 sequence: CASSWDRSKNIQYF. CDR3 DNA: TGTGCCAGCAGCTGGGACAGGTCTAAAAACATTCAGTACTTC.